What follows are 21 T cell receptor beta chains derived from one specimen sequenced in a study of radiotherapy plus CTLA-4 blockade in lung cancer. Produced via immunoSEQ multiplex PCR; TCRdb's table is partial and in-frame only. The profile shows about 36,000 clones, over 55% of them singletons. This material consisted of peripheral blood, taken from a patient treated with radiotherapy plus ipilimumab. The receptors derive from a human donor with non-small cell lung cancer who had stable disease on radiotherapy plus ipilimumab.

The chain links TRBV30 to TRBJ2-4; 7 bases are shared with TRBD2. Germline-derived CDR1 and CDR2 are GTSNPN and SVGIG (reference sequence). This CDR3 has 14 amino acids. Trimming took 0 bases from V and 6 from J; bases not matched to a gene: 5. Here the CDR3 reads CAWSVDPGGNIQYF. CDR3 in DNA: TGTGCCTGGAGTGTAGATCCGGGGGGAAACATTCAGTACTTC.

The rearrangement links TRBV4-1 to TRBJ1-2; D might be TRBD1 (5 bases). The CDR3 totals 13 residues. Germline CDR1 MGHRA, CDR2 YSYEKL. The V end lost 8 bases, the J end lost 5 bases, and 15 bases lay between the germline ends. CDR3 sequence reads: CASGRTGDYGYTF. The DNA for the CDR3 is TGCGCCAGCGGCCGTACAGGAGATTATGGCTACACCTTC.

This rearrangement joins TRBV5-8 to TRBJ2-3; D possibly corresponds to TRBD2 (6 bases). Germline V gives CDR1 SGHTS, CDR2 YDEGEE. The CDR3 has 14 amino acids. V lost 0 bases to trimming and J lost 4 bases, with 9 bases between them. This chain's CDR3 is CASSLEPSADTQYF. The CDR3, as DNA: TGTGCCAGCAGCTTGGAGCCTAGCGCAGATACGCAGTATTTT.

The V and J genes are TRBV6-6 and TRBJ2-5; maybe TRBD2 (6 bases). The CDR3 is 13 amino acids. Germline values: CDR1 MNHNY, CDR2 SVGAGI (reference sequence). The V and J ends lost 1 base and 3 bases respectively, with 6 bases between them. This chain's CDR3 is CASSYWREETQYF. The CDR3 DNA follows: TGTGCCAGCAGTTACTGGAGGGAAGAGACCCAGTACTTC.

A few counts support this clone. J is TRBJ1-6 and V is TRBV30; the D gene is possibly TRBD1 (5 bases). The CDR3 has 17 amino acids. Deletions cut 2 bases from V and 10 bases from J, with 24 bases between. The germline CDR1 and CDR2 sequences are GTSNPN and SVGIG (reference sequence). This CDR3 is CAWSSLGWGVGGSPLHF. CDR3 coding DNA: TGTGCCTGGAGTTCCCTGGGTTGGGGGGTTGGGGGGTCACCCCTCCACTTT.

The V and J genes are TRBV11-2 and TRBJ1-3; unclear D gene. Per the germline V gene, CDR1 is SGHAT and CDR2 is FQNNGV. The CDR3 spans 13 residues. V lost 5 bases and J 4 bases, leaving 9 bases between the germline ends. CDR3 sequence (DNA): TGTGCCAGCAGCCCCGTCTTGGGAAACACCATATATTTT. Translating gives CASSPVLGNTIYF.

V usage is TRBV7-9 and J usage is TRBJ2-5, with D perhaps matching TRBD1 (6 bases). Trimming removed 5 bases from V and 4 bases from J, with 20 bases in between. Germline lookup yields CDR1 SEHNR and CDR2 FQNEAQ (reference sequence). This CDR3 is 16 amino acids long. In DNA, the CDR3 is TGTGCCAGCAGCGTGGAGAGAACAGGGTGGTCAGAGACCCAGTACTTC. Translated: CASSVERTGWSETQYF.

V gene TRBV29-1 combines with J gene TRBJ2-3; D might be TRBD1 (5 bases). CDR3 length: 14 residues. Germline V gene sequence: CDR1 SQVTM, CDR2 ANQGSEA. Trimming removed 2 bases from V and 2 bases from J, with 11 bases in between. CDR3 nucleotides: TGCAGCGTTGAACCGGACACAAACACAGATACGCAGTATTTT. Protein product: CSVEPDTNTDTQYF.

The chain joins TRBV6-1 to TRBJ2-7, with D tentatively TRBD1 (5 bases). Per the germline V gene, CDR1 is MNHNS and CDR2 is SASEGT. This CDR3 has 15 residues. V lost 1 base and J lost 0, with 10 bases in between. CDR3 coding DNA: TGTGCCAGCAGTGAAGGGACACCGAGCTCCTACGAGCAGTACTTC. This gives the protein CASSEGTPSSYEQYF.

This chain links TRBV7-8 with TRBJ2-7; 8 nucleotides line up with TRBD1. The germline V gene has CDR1 SGHVS and CDR2 FQNEAQ. This CDR3 region has 15 residues. V shed 1 base, J shed 2 bases, and the junction held 4 bases outside the gene matches. The CDR3: CASSLESGGPYEQYF. The CDR3 nucleotides read TGTGCCAGCAGCTTAGAATCAGGGGGCCCCTACGAGCAGTACTTC.

The chain carries TRBV6-6 and TRBJ2-2; 9 bases align to TRBD1. The junction had 9 bases not matched to a gene; V was cut back by 10 bases and J by 6 bases. Germline CDR1 MNHNY, CDR2 SVGAGI (reference sequence). The CDR3 totals 14 residues. The CDR3 sequence: CATPRTGVAGELFF. Here the CDR3 DNA reads TGTGCCACCCCGAGGACAGGGGTCGCCGGGGAGCTGTTTTTT.

V gene TRBV7-9 combines with J gene TRBJ2-7; D is possibly TRBD2 (6 bases). Trimming cost V 5 bases and J 6 bases, with 17 bases left between them. CDR3 length equals 14 residues. Germline V CDR1 and CDR2: SEHNR, FQNEAQ (reference sequence). Here the CDR3 reads CASSLNRGGGEQYF. The CDR3 DNA reads TGTGCCAGCAGCCTGAACCGGGGAGGCGGCGAGCAGTACTTC.

J is TRBJ1-2 and V is TRBV13, with a tentative D call TRBD1 (6 bases). The ends were cut back, 5 bases at V and 4 bases at J, with 14 bases in the middle. The CDR3 is 14 amino acids. The germline V gene encodes CDR1 PRHDT and CDR2 FYEKMQ (reference sequence). Written as DNA, the CDR3 is TGTGCCAGCAGCACGAGGGGGGGAATCTATGGCTACACCTTC. Amino acids: CASSTRGGIYGYTF.

The V gene is TRBV12-5, the J gene TRBJ2-2; D perhaps matches TRBD1 (8 bases). Trimming took off 1 base at V and 6 bases at J, with 12 bases between the two ends. CDR3 length equals 15 residues. CDR1 is LGHNT, CDR2 FRNRAP, per germline. For the CDR3, the DNA is TGTGCTAGTGGTTTGGGACAGGGGAGGGCCGGGGAGCTGTTTTTT. This translates into CASGLGQGRAGELFF.

V is TRBV5-4 and J is TRBJ1-1; D gene uncertain. Germline loops: CDR1 SGHNT, CDR2 YYREEE (reference sequence). This CDR3 is 15 amino acids long. V was trimmed by 4 bases and J by 6 bases, leaving 19 bases between them. CDR3 DNA: TGTGCCAGCAGCCCGAGGTCGGACTTTGTGCCTGAAGCTTTCTTT. This gives the protein CASSPRSDFVPEAFF.

This chain connects TRBV5-1 to TRBJ2-3; D uncertain. CDR1 is SGHRS, CDR2 YFSETQ, per germline. Trimming left V 1 base short and J 1 base short, with 7 bases between. The CDR3 sequence is 14 residues long. CDR3 sequence: CASSLLSGTDTQYF. CDR3 nucleotides: TGCGCCAGCAGCTTGCTTTCCGGCACAGATACGCAGTATTTT.

The chain couples TRBV2 to TRBJ1-6; no definite D call. The V end was cut by 0 bases, the J end by 7 bases, with 19 bases between. CDR1 and CDR2 (germline): SNHLY, FYNNEI. The CDR3 loop spans 18 amino acids. The CDR3 sequence: CASSEAHSVRIGNSPLHF. The CDR3 DNA follows: TGTGCCAGCAGTGAAGCTCACTCCGTGCGGATTGGGAATTCACCCCTCCACTTT.

The chain is built from TRBV10-1 and TRBJ2-5, with 7 bases matching TRBD2. CDR3 length: 14 amino acids. The germline V gene has CDR1 WNHNN and CDR2 SYGVQD (reference sequence). With 0 bases clipped from V and 10 bases from J, the junction kept 8 bases outside the gene matches. CDR3 sequence (DNA): TGCGCCAGCAGTGAGTCCAGCGGACGGGGGGTCCAGTACTTC. It translates to CASSESSGRGVQYF.

The chain carries TRBV2 and TRBJ2-7, with D possibly TRBD1 on 5 matching bases. CDR1 is SNHLY and CDR2 is FYNNEI in the germline V gene. CDR3 length: 12 residues. V was pared by 4 bases and J by 3 bases, with 7 bases between. This CDR3 is CASSGQGYEQYF. Here the CDR3 DNA reads TGTGCCAGCAGTGGGCAGGGCTACGAGCAGTACTTC.

This clone was counted a few times. The gene calls are TRBV6-5 and TRBJ1-2, with 9 bases that match TRBD1. With 3 bases clipped from V and 8 bases from J, the junction kept 4 bases outside the gene matches. CDR1 is MNHEY, CDR2 SVGAGI, per germline. This CDR3 has 13 residues. The CDR3 DNA follows: TGTGCCAGCAGTTATAGGGACAGGGAAGGCTACACCTTC. Residues: CASSYRDREGYTF.

The CDR3 bases are TGCGCCAGCGGCCAGGAGGGAGATAGCACAGATACGCAGTATTTT. As protein: CASGQEGDSTDTQYF. The chain uses TRBV5-1 and TRBJ2-3, with D maybe TRBD2 (6 bases). Germline CDR1 is SGHRS and CDR2 is YFSETQ. Trimming took off 7 bases at V and 0 bases at J, with 15 bases between the two ends. The length of the CDR3 is 15 residues.